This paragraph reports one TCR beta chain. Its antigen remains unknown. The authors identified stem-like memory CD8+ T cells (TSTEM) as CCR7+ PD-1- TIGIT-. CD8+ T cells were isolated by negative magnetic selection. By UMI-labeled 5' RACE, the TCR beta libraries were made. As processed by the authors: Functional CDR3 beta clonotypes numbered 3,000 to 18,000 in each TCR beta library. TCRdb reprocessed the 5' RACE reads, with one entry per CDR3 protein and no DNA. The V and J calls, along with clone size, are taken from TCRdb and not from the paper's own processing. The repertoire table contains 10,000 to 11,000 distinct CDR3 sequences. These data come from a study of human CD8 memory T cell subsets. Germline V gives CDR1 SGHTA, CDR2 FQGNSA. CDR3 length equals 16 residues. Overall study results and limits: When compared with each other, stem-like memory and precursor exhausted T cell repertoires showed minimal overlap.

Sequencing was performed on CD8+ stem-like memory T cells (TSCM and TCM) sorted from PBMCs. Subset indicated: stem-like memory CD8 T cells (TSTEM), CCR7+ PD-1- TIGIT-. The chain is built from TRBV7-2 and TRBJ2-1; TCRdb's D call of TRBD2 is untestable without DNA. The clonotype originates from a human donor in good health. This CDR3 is CASNEDWDSRYNEQFF. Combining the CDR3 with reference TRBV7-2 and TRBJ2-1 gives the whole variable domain GAGVSQSPSNKVTEKGKDVELRCDPISGHTALYWYRQSLGQGLEFLIYFQGNSAPDKSGLPSDRFSAERTGGSVSTLTIQRTQQEDSAVYLCASNEDWDSRYNEQFFGPGTRLTVL.